These 15 T cell receptor beta chains were sequenced from one sample in a study of blood T cell repertoires in COVID-19. Here immunoSEQ multiplex PCR was the method, and the copy in TCRdb shows in-frame clones only, minus some. The sample lists 150,000 to 200,000 clones, approximately 80% occurring once. The sample consisted of PBMCs or T cells enriched from blood (not recorded which). The receptors were gathered from a man in his 60s who had been exposed to COVID-19.

The gene calls are TRBV19 and TRBJ1-2; D is ambiguous. The germline V gene has CDR1 LNHDA and CDR2 SQIVND (reference sequence). Deletions cut 7 bases from V and 0 bases from J, with 12 bases between. The CDR3 consists of 14 residues. CDR3 sequence (DNA): TGTGCCAGTATTACGGAGAAAGCTAACTATGGCTACACCTTC. Its protein is CASITEKANYGYTF.

Only one count was recorded for this clone. The CDR3 here is CASSYSPDGPGELFF. CDR3 DNA sequence: TGTGCCAGCAGTTACTCCCCGGATGGGCCAGGGGAGCTGTTTTTT. The chain uses TRBV6-5 and TRBJ2-2, with D unclear. CDR3 size: 15 residues. Germline V gene lookup returns CDR1 MNHEY and CDR2 SVGAGI. The germline V and J ends were trimmed by 0 bases and 8 bases, with 13 bases remaining between them.

This chain joins TRBV7-8 and TRBJ1-5, with a tentative D call TRBD1 (5 bases). This CDR3 has 16 amino acids. CDR1 and CDR2 from the germline V gene are SGHVS and FQNEAQ. V shed 5 bases and J shed 0 bases, with 14 bases lying between them. In DNA, the CDR3 is TGTGCCAGCAGCCAAACGCGGGGACTTAGCAATCAGCCCCAGCATTTT. The encoded protein is CASSQTRGLSNQPQHF. Using reference TRBV7-8 and TRBJ1-5 for the parts outside the CDR3, the full variable domain is GAGVSQSPRYKVAKRGQDVALRCDPISGHVSLFWYQQALGQGPEFLTYFQNEAQLDKSGLPSDRFFAERPEGSVSTLKIQRTQQEDSAVYLCASSQTRGLSNQPQHFGDGTRLSIL.

The chain recombines TRBV14 with TRBJ2-7, with 8 bases that match TRBD1. The CDR3 consists of 13 residues. CDR1 SGHDN and CDR2 FVKESK come from the germline V gene. The V gene end was trimmed by 6 bases and the J gene end by 4 bases; junction bases not matched to a gene: 5. The CDR3 loop reads CASRRTGLYEQYF. CDR3 nucleotide sequence: TGTGCCAGCAGACGGACAGGGTTATACGAGCAGTACTTC.

The chain uses TRBV30 and TRBJ2-7; the match to TRBD2 covers 10 bases. CDR3 length equals 14 residues. Germline assignment: CDR1 GTSNPN and CDR2 SVGIG (reference sequence). Trimming removed 0 bases from V and 6 bases from J; junction bases left unmatched: 5. CDR3 in amino acids: CAWSVPAGGVEQYF. The CDR3 coding sequence is TGTGCCTGGAGTGTACCAGCGGGAGGGGTCGAGCAGTACTTC.

This clone appeared a single time. The CDR3 sequence is CASSSARTGRVDTQYF. Here the CDR3 DNA reads TGTGCCAGCAGCTCCGCTCGGACAGGGAGAGTCGATACGCAGTATTTT. This rearrangement joins TRBV28 to TRBJ2-3; 8 nucleotides line up with TRBD1. Trimming cost V 6 bases and J 6 bases; bases outside gene matches: 14. From germline, CDR1 is MDHEN and CDR2 SYDVKM. The CDR3 loop spans 16 amino acids.

This clone was detected once. The chain uses TRBV5-1 and TRBJ1-1, with no clear D. Germline CDR1 is SGHRS and CDR2 is YFSETQ. This CDR3 spans 16 amino acids. Trimming removed 3 bases at V and 1 base at J, with 16 bases between. In nucleotides, the CDR3 is TGCGCCAGCAGCTCTGGACTGAGCCCAGGGAACACTGAAGCTTTCTTT. This gives the protein CASSSGLSPGNTEAFF.

This chain connects TRBV10-2 to TRBJ1-1; D may be TRBD1 (5 bases). CDR3 size: 13 residues. Trimming took off 3 bases at V and 7 bases at J, with 12 bases between the two ends. Germline assignment: CDR1 WSHSY and CDR2 SAAADI. The CDR3 sequence: CASSDGGRGEAFF. The DNA of the CDR3 is TGCGCCAGCAGTGACGGGGGACGGGGTGAAGCTTTCTTT.

The chain carries TRBV7-2 and TRBJ2-7; D is unresolved. Germline loops: CDR1 SGHTA, CDR2 FQGNSA. V was pared by 3 bases and J by 4 bases, with 16 bases between. This CDR3 has 15 residues. The CDR3 region has the DNA TGTGCCAGCAGCTTGAGTCTTGCGCCCACTTACGAGCAGTACTTC. Protein product: CASSLSLAPTYEQYF.

The V and J genes are TRBV30 and TRBJ2-3, with 11 bases aligning to TRBD2. In germline, CDR1 is GTSNPN, CDR2 SVGIG (reference sequence). Trimming took 0 bases from V and 7 from J; bases not matched to a gene: 12. There are 17 residues in the CDR3. The CDR3 sequence: CAWSVKEIAGGVNTQYF. The CDR3 DNA reads as TGTGCCTGGAGTGTGAAGGAAATAGCGGGAGGGGTTAATACGCAGTATTTT. Full variable domain (rest looked up from reference TRBV30 and TRBJ2-3): SQTIHQWPATLVQPVGSPLSLECTVEGTSNPNLYWYRQAAGRGLQLLFYSVGIGQISSEVPQNLSASRPQDRQFILSSKKLLLSDSGFYLCAWSVKEIAGGVNTQYFGPGTRLTVL.

This clone was observed a handful of times. The gene calls are TRBV2 and TRBJ2-3, with D perhaps TRBD2 (6 bases). CDR1 and CDR2 from the germline V gene are SNHLY and FYNNEI. CDR3 size: 20 residues. V dropped 2 bases and J dropped 3 bases, with 27 bases sitting between them. The chain's CDR3 is CASSEWGLTRQSPQTDTQYF. The CDR3 DNA is TGTGCCAGCAGTGAATGGGGACTCACGCGACAGAGTCCCCAGACAGATACGCAGTATTTT.

The rearrangement links TRBV6-2 or TRBV6-3 to TRBJ2-7; 8 nucleotides line up with TRBD1. Germline CDR1 reads MNHEY; CDR2 reads SVGEGT. With V trimmed by 4 bases and J by 4 bases, 9 bases remained unmatched. The CDR3 totals 15 residues. This CDR3 reads CASSSTGGWDYEQYF. In DNA form, the CDR3 reads TGTGCCAGCAGTTCCACAGGGGGATGGGATTACGAGCAGTACTTC.

This clone was found a few times. The CDR3: CASSNQQGYAGNTIYF. The CDR3 nucleotides read TGTGCCAGCAGTAACCAACAGGGTTACGCTGGAAACACCATATATTTT. This chain uses TRBV27 with TRBJ1-3, with a weak D call TRBD1 (6 bases). Germline lookup yields CDR1 MNHEY and CDR2 SMNVEV (reference sequence). The V and J ends lost 5 bases and 2 bases respectively, with 16 bases between them. CDR3 length equals 16 residues.

This chain connects TRBV9 to TRBJ2-2, with 7 bases identical to TRBD2. The V gene end was trimmed by 1 base and the J gene end by 2 bases; junction bases not matched to a gene: 5. The CDR3 runs 16 residues. The germline gives CDR1 SGDLS, CDR2 YYNGEE. CDR3 sequence reads: CASSVLSSGNTGELFF. The DNA of the CDR3 is TGTGCCAGCAGCGTACTCTCTAGCGGCAACACCGGGGAGCTGTTTTTT.

This sequence joins TRBV18 and TRBJ2-1; no reliable D call. Looked up from germline, CDR1 is KGHSH and CDR2 is LQKENI. Deletions cut 1 base from V and 5 bases from J, with 3 bases between. This CDR3 comprises 12 residues. The CDR3 coding sequence is TGTGCCAGCTCACCACGGCACAATGAGCAGTTCTTC. Protein product: CASSPRHNEQFF.